The T cell receptor (beta chain) described here comes from a study of post-analysis software for immune sequencing data. Study-wide background: Recorded subtypes: relapsing-remitting, secondary progressive, progressive-relapsing; some patients unannotated.

Comment on this clonotype: The antigen remains undetermined.

V shed 5 bases, J shed 4 bases, and the junction held 8 bases outside the gene matches. Germline V gene sequence: CDR1 SGHDT, CDR2 YYEEEE. The CDR3 totals 15 residues. Unique molecular identifiers had been added to the TCR beta cDNA libraries. Roughly 500,000 cDNA molecules were obtained per 1 to 10 million input T cells. TCRdb redid the calling of the PCR reads with MiXCR, one entry per CDR3 protein. Of roughly 800,000 distinct CDR3 sequences in the sample, roughly 50% were seen once. Broader study findings: Among four to six TRBV segments more frequent in patients than controls were TRBV5-6, TRBV5-1 and TRBV20-1. Significantly lower normalized Chao1 diversity was found in patients with multiple sclerosis relative to controls. Batch-mates among the samples co-clustered strongly by F measure.

Sequenced input: blood. The clonotype originates from a girl under 18 with multiple sclerosis. V usage is TRBV5-6 and J usage is TRBJ2-1; 8 positions agree with TRBD1. CDR3 nucleotides: TGTGCCAGCAGTAAGATGGACAGGGAATACAATGAGCAGTTCTTC. It is translated as CASSKMDREYNEQFF.